These 17 T cell receptor beta chains were all obtained from the same sample, sequenced in a study of blood T cells in healthy people across ages. It was with a sample-barcoded 5' primer and a J-beta primer mix that a second PCR of about 7 to 12 cycles was run. One entry per CDR3 protein results from TCRdb running MiXCR on the 5' RACE reads. Of over a million distinct CDR3 sequences listed, 42% were seen once; the top ten hold roughly 7.7%. Sequenced sample: blood. These receptors all stem from a woman between 18 and 29 years old in good health.

The V call is TRBV7-6, the J call TRBJ2-2; D is possibly TRBD1 or TRBD2 (5 bases each). Germline V gene lookup returns CDR1 SGHVS and CDR2 FNYEAQ. This CDR3 has 13 amino acids. The V gene lost 5 bases and the J gene lost 7 bases, with 11 bases spanning the gap. The CDR3 nucleotides are TGTGCCAGCAGCCCTTCTGGGGGCGGGGAGCTGTTTTTT. It encodes CASSPSGGGELFF.

The J gene is TRBJ2-5, the V gene TRBV6-6; 13 positions match TRBD2. Trimming cost V 5 bases and J 11 bases; bases outside gene matches: 14. There are 16 residues in the CDR3. The germline gives CDR1 MNHNY, CDR2 SVGAGI (reference sequence). The CDR3, as DNA: TGTGCCAGCAGTGTGGGACTAGCGGGACTACCCTACGGGCAGTACTTC. Its translation: CASSVGLAGLPYGQYF.

About this clonotype itself: The junction departs from germline at one end; a sequencing error may be responsible. V is TRBV12-3 or TRBV12-4 and J is TRBJ1-2, with a weak D call TRBD1 (5 bases). The CDR3 runs to 11 residues. The CDR3 DNA sequence: TGTGCCAGCAGTGTAGACCGGGGCTACACCTTT. Its protein is CASSVDRGYTF.

This chain links TRBV13 with TRBJ2-5; D is possibly TRBD2 (5 bases). CDR3 size: 13 residues. Trimming stripped 5 bases from V and 1 base from J, with 8 bases between. Per the germline V gene, CDR1 is PRHDT and CDR2 is FYEKMQ (reference sequence). CDR3 amino acids: CASSNRGQETQYF. The CDR3 nucleotides read TGTGCCAGCAGCAACCGGGGCCAAGAGACCCAGTACTTC.

At least ten counts were recorded for this clonotype. This chain uses TRBV4-1 with TRBJ2-7; 8 bases line up with TRBD1. V dropped 3 bases and J dropped 3; count of bases not matched to a gene: 4. The CDR3 runs 14 residues. Germline lookup yields CDR1 MGHRA and CDR2 YSYEKL. The CDR3, as DNA: TGCGCCAGCAGCCAGGGGACAGGCTACTACGAGCAGTACTTC. Translating it yields CASSQGTGYYEQYF.

The chain joins TRBV25-1 to TRBJ2-1, with 8 bases matching TRBD2. V lost 2 bases and J lost 8; bases outside the gene matches: 5. The CDR3 extends over 14 amino acids. Germline CDR1 is MGHDK and CDR2 is SYGVNS. The CDR3 DNA reads as TGTGCCAGCAGTGAACCCGGGGGGGGTCATGAGCAGTTCTTC. This translates into CASSEPGGGHEQFF.

This clonotype was seen only a few times. The chain joins TRBV6-6 to TRBJ1-2; TRBD1 is a possible D gene (5 bases). CDR1 is MNHNY and CDR2 is SVGAGI in the germline V gene (reference sequence). The CDR3 runs to 13 residues. V dropped 6 bases and J dropped 4 bases, with 12 bases sitting between them. The CDR3 DNA is TGTGCCAGCAGAACCGGGACGGCCTATGGCTACACCTTC. Its translation: CASRTGTAYGYTF.

This clonotype was seen only a few times. The genes are TRBV11-1 and TRBJ2-3; TRBD2 matches 7 bases. This CDR3 region has 16 residues. Trimming removed 2 bases from V and 3 bases from J; junction bases left unmatched: 8. Germline CDR1 is SGHAT and CDR2 is FQDESV (reference sequence). The CDR3 bases are TGTGCCAGCAGCTTATTGGCGGGAGAAGTTACAGATACGCAGTATTTT. It codes for CASSLLAGEVTDTQYF.

This chain links TRBV27 with TRBJ2-6; D possibly corresponds to TRBD1 (5 bases). V lost 4 bases and J 0 bases, leaving 13 bases between the germline ends. Germline loops: CDR1 MNHEY, CDR2 SMNVEV (reference sequence). The CDR3 sequence is 17 residues long. As DNA, the CDR3 is TGTGCCAGCAGTTGGGAACACAGGAGCTCTGGGGCCAACGTCCTGACTTTC. Its protein product is CASSWEHRSSGANVLTF.

This chain joins TRBV6-5 and TRBJ1-2; D gene ambiguous. Deletions cut 0 bases from V and 7 bases from J, with 18 bases between. From germline, CDR1 is MNHEY and CDR2 SVGAGI. The CDR3 extends over 16 amino acids. CDR3 loop: CASSYSGGRGVPGYTF. The CDR3 bases are TGTGCCAGCAGTTACTCGGGTGGACGGGGTGTTCCTGGCTACACCTTC.

V gene TRBV20-1 combines with J gene TRBJ1-2; the D gene is possibly TRBD1 (5 bases). The CDR3 contains 12 residues. In germline, CDR1 is DFQATT, CDR2 SNEGSKA (reference sequence). Trimming left V 1 base short and J 4 bases short, with 7 bases between. CDR3 sequence: CSARGTSYGYTF. The CDR3 nucleotides read TGCAGTGCTAGAGGGACAAGCTATGGCTACACCTTC.

V is TRBV9 and J is TRBJ1-1; 8 bases fit TRBD1. The CDR3 runs 14 residues. Trimming cost V 3 bases and J 6 bases; bases outside gene matches: 7. Germline V gives CDR1 SGDLS, CDR2 YYNGEE. The DNA of the CDR3 is TGTGCCAGCAGCGCCCAGACAGGGGCAGCTGAAGCTTTCTTT. It is translated as CASSAQTGAAEAFF.

The chain is built from TRBV29-1 and TRBJ2-3, with D perhaps TRBD2 (6 bases). Trimming shortened V by 3 bases and J by 1 base, and 8 bases separated the two germline ends. The germline V gene has CDR1 SQVTM and CDR2 ANQGSEA. The CDR3 runs 13 residues. CDR3 coding DNA: TGCAGCGTTGACGGGAGTGGCACAGATACGCAGTATTTT. Protein sequence: CSVDGSGTDTQYF.

This clonotype was seen a few times. V and J are TRBV6-5 and TRBJ2-7, with D uncertain. The CDR3 has 13 amino acids. The V end was cut by 5 bases, the J end by 2 bases, with 10 bases between. Germline CDR1 is MNHEY and CDR2 is SVGAGI. The CDR3 nucleotides read TGTGCCAGCAGTGACTTTGGGACCTACGAGCAGTACTTC. This codes for CASSDFGTYEQYF.

For the CDR3, the DNA is TGTGCCACCAGCAACACGGGAGGATCTGGGGCCAACGTCCTGACTTTC. Protein: CATSNTGGSGANVLTF. V gene TRBV15 combines with J gene TRBJ2-6, with 7 bases identical to TRBD2. CDR3 length: 16 amino acids. The germline V gene encodes CDR1 LNHNV and CDR2 YYDKDF (reference sequence). V lost 4 bases to trimming and J lost 1 base; unmatched junction nucleotides: 4.

The chain couples TRBV29-1 to TRBJ1-4; D is perhaps TRBD1 (6 bases). V was clipped by 4 bases and J by 5 bases, with 8 bases between them. Germline assignment: CDR1 SQVTM and CDR2 ANQGSEA. The CDR3 contains 12 residues. The CDR3 bases are TGCAGCGTTGGGACAGAGAATGAAAAACTGTTTTTT. Protein product: CSVGTENEKLFF.

This clonotype was counted only a few times. The V call is TRBV6-2 or TRBV6-3, the J call TRBJ2-1; D perhaps matches TRBD1 (5 bases). The V end was cut by 2 bases, the J end by 8 bases, with 7 bases between. Germline values: CDR1 MNHEY, CDR2 SVGEGT. The CDR3 spans 12 residues. CDR3 nucleotides: TGTGCCAGCAGTTACGGGGCGGATGAGCAGTTCTTC. This gives the protein CASSYGADEQFF.